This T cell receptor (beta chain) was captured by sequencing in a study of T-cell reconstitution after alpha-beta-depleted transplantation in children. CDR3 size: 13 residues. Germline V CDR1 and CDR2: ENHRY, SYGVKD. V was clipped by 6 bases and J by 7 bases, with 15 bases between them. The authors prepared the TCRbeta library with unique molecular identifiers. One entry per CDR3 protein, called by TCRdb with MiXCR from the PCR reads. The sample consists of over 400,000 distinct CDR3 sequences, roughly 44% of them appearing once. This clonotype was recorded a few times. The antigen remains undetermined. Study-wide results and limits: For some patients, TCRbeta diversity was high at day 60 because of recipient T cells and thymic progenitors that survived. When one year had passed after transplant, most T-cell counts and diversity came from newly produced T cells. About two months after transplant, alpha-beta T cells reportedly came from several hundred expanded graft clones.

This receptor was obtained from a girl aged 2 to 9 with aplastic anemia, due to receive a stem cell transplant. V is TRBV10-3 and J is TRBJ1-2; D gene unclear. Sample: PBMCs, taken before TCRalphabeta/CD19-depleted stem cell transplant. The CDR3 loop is CAISDAISGGYTF. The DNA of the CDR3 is TGTGCCATCAGCGACGCAATCTCGGGTGGCTACACCTTC.